These 27 T cell receptor beta chains came from one sample sequenced in a study of cytomegalovirus exposure and HLA in healthy donors. Sequencing was performed with immunoSEQ multiplex PCR; in TCRdb, only in-frame clones are kept and a portion is missing. The sample holds 200,000 to 250,000 clones, over 80% seen once. Sequencing was done on a sample of PBMCs. The receptor set was obtained from a woman between 18 and 30 years old in good health and CMV-seronegative.

This chain links TRBV12-5 with TRBJ2-2; D gene unclear. CDR3 length: 15 amino acids. Germline V lookup: CDR1 LGHNT, CDR2 FRNRAP. Between the trimmed V and J ends, which lost 0 bases and 0 bases, there was a span of 5 bases. CDR3 DNA sequence: TGTGCTAGTGGTTTGGTTCCGCCGAACACCGGGGAGCTGTTTTTT. Translation: CASGLVPPNTGELFF.

The chain recombines TRBV7-8 with TRBJ2-1, with TRBD2 matching 8 bases. The CDR3 consists of 16 residues. The ends lost 3 bases at V and 0 bases at J; junction bases unmatched: 4. The germline gives CDR1 SGHVS, CDR2 FQNEAQ. The CDR3 here is CASSFTGTSSYNEQFF. The CDR3 coding sequence is TGTGCCAGCAGCTTTACCGGGACTAGCTCCTACAATGAGCAGTTCTTC. The complete variable domain, with remaining parts taken from reference TRBV7-8 and TRBJ2-1, reads GAGVSQSPRYKVAKRGQDVALRCDPISGHVSLFWYQQALGQGPEFLTYFQNEAQLDKSGLPSDRFFAERPEGSVSTLKIQRTQQEDSAVYLCASSFTGTSSYNEQFFGPGTRLTVL.

The chain carries TRBV4-2 and TRBJ1-2; no reliable D call. Trimming left V 0 bases short and J 7 bases short, with 6 bases between. Germline lookup yields CDR1 LGHNA and CDR2 YNFKEQ. The CDR3 sequence is 12 residues long. This CDR3 is CASSQDGIGYTF. The DNA for the CDR3 is TGTGCCAGCAGCCAAGATGGCATTGGCTACACCTTC.

The genes are TRBV19 and TRBJ2-1; D gene uncertain. Trimming took 8 bases from V and 4 from J, leaving 24 bases between them. The CDR3 sequence is 17 residues long. CDR1 and CDR2 (germline): LNHDA, SQIVND (reference sequence). CDR3 bases: TGTGCCAGTGCCAGCCGGAGTAGGCTAGGTAATTACAATGAGCAGTTCTTC. Residues: CASASRSRLGNYNEQFF. Full variable domain (rest looked up from reference TRBV19 and TRBJ2-1): DGGITQSPKYLFRKEGQNVTLSCEQNLNHDAMYWYRQDPGQGLRLIYYSQIVNDFQKGDIAEGYSVSREKKESFPLTVTSAQKNPTAFYLCASASRSRLGNYNEQFFGPGTRLTVL.

The chain couples TRBV9 to TRBJ1-1; no clear D. This CDR3 region has 15 residues. V was shortened by 4 bases and J by 3 bases, with 16 bases between the two germline ends. From germline, CDR1 is SGDLS and CDR2 YYNGEE. The CDR3 region is CASSPQRGTHTEAFF. The CDR3 nucleotides are TGTGCCAGCAGCCCCCAGCGGGGAACCCACACTGAAGCTTTCTTT.

V gene TRBV19 combines with J gene TRBJ1-2; no firm D call. The CDR3 runs to 11 residues. Germline V gene lookup returns CDR1 LNHDA and CDR2 SQIVND (reference sequence). Trimming pared 8 bases from V and 10 bases from J, leaving 14 bases between. CDR3 protein: CASGSVVDYTF. Written as DNA, the CDR3 is TGTGCCAGTGGCTCTGTGGTTGACTACACCTTC.

The genes are TRBV28 and TRBJ2-7; D unresolved. The V end was cut by 3 bases, the J end by 6 bases, with 3 bases between. There are 10 residues in the CDR3. CDR1 and CDR2 from the germline V gene are MDHEN and SYDVKM. The CDR3: CASSFREQYF. In DNA, the CDR3 is TGTGCCAGCAGTTTCCGCGAGCAGTACTTC.

This rearrangement joins TRBV7-9 to TRBJ2-3, with TRBD1 identical over 8 bases. V shed 6 bases, J shed 0 bases, and the junction held 5 bases outside the gene matches. Germline-derived CDR1 and CDR2 are SEHNR and FQNEAQ (reference sequence). This CDR3 comprises 15 residues. The CDR3 sequence: CASRRTGTSTDTQYF. CDR3 coding DNA: TGTGCCAGCAGGAGGACAGGGACTAGCACAGATACGCAGTATTTT.

CDR3 in DNA: TGCGCCAGCAGCTTGGAATACGAGACCCAGTACTTC. Its protein is CASSLEYETQYF. The chain couples TRBV5-1 to TRBJ2-5; no firm D call. V was shortened by 0 bases and J by 5 bases, with 5 bases between the two germline ends. Germline CDR1 reads SGHRS; CDR2 reads YFSETQ. This CDR3 has 12 amino acids.

The rearrangement links TRBV21-1 to TRBJ1-1. TRBV21-1 is assigned pseudogene status. This CDR3 has 16 residues. The CDR3 nucleotides are TGTGCCAGCAGCCCACATCGTCAGCAAAGGAACACTGAAGCTTTCTTT. Translated: CASSPHRQQRNTEAFF.

The gene calls are TRBV6-5 and TRBJ2-2; TRBD2 agrees at 7 bases. Germline lookup yields CDR1 MNHEY and CDR2 SVGAGI. The CDR3 has 15 amino acids. V trimming: 7 bases; J trimming: 7 bases; junction bases outside the gene matches: 12. For the CDR3, the DNA is TGTGCCAGCAAGTCGGGGGGAGTTGGAATCGGGGAGCTGTTTTTT. It encodes CASKSGGVGIGELFF.

As regards this clone: Compared with germline, one end of the junction differs, possibly owing to a read error. The rearrangement joins TRBV10-1 to TRBJ1-1; D unresolved. Germline CDR1 and CDR2: WNHNN and SYGVQD (reference sequence). The CDR3 length is 13 residues. This CDR3 reads CASNEGMNTEAFF. The CDR3 DNA sequence: TGCGCCAGCAATGAGGGTATGAACACTGAAGCTTTCTTT.

V gene TRBV30 combines with J gene TRBJ2-7, with D possibly matching TRBD1 (6 bases). The germline V gene encodes CDR1 GTSNPN and CDR2 SVGIG (reference sequence). V was shortened by 3 bases and J by 7 bases, with 16 bases between the two germline ends. The CDR3 consists of 13 residues. CDR3 DNA sequence: TGTGCCTGGAGCAGGGGCGGAGCCCGGGAGCAGTACTTC. Translated, it gives CAWSRGGAREQYF.

The chain carries TRBV7-2 and TRBJ2-1, with TRBD2 as a possible D gene (5 bases). CDR1 and CDR2 (germline): SGHTA, FQGNSA. Trimming left V 8 bases short and J 4 bases short, with 15 bases between. The CDR3 has 14 amino acids. The CDR3 DNA reads as TGTGCCAGCCGACGGAGGACGGATTACAATGAGCAGTTCTTC. This translates into CASRRRTDYNEQFF.

V and J are TRBV15 and TRBJ1-4; unclear D gene. V was cut by 3 bases and J by 10 bases, with 12 bases left in between. CDR1 is LNHNV and CDR2 is YYDKDF in the germline V gene (reference sequence). The CDR3 runs 13 residues. CDR3 nucleotides: TGTGCCACCAGCAGGACCCCGGAGGGAAAACTGTTTTTT. Protein product: CATSRTPEGKLFF.

In DNA, the CDR3 is TGTGCCAGCAGCGGGACAGGGAGCTATGGCTACACCTTC. Encoded protein: CASSGTGSYGYTF. The chain carries TRBV2 and TRBJ1-2; 9 bases align to TRBD1. V trimming: 6 bases; J trimming: 4 bases; junction bases outside the gene matches: 3. The CDR3 contains 13 residues. From germline, CDR1 is SNHLY and CDR2 FYNNEI.

V gene TRBV4-2 combines with J gene TRBJ1-5; D is possibly TRBD1 (6 bases). This CDR3 has 17 amino acids. V dropped 0 bases and J dropped 3 bases, with 15 bases sitting between them. Germline V lookup: CDR1 LGHNA, CDR2 YNFKEQ. The CDR3 region is CASSQEFYRVNNQPQHF. CDR3 DNA: TGTGCCAGCAGCCAAGAATTTTACAGGGTGAACAATCAGCCCCAGCATTTT.

The chain joins TRBV19 to TRBJ2-7; 10 nucleotides agree with TRBD1. Germline CDR1 LNHDA, CDR2 SQIVND (reference sequence). Trimming removed 3 bases from V and 3 bases from J; junction bases left unmatched: 5. The CDR3 length is 15 residues. In DNA, the CDR3 is TGTGCCAGTAGTATCGGGACAGGGGCAGGCTACGAGCAGTACTTC. This gives the protein CASSIGTGAGYEQYF.

CDR3 in amino acids: CATRYGTGGEAFF. Here the CDR3 DNA reads TGTGCCACCCGGTATGGGACAGGGGGCGAAGCTTTCTTT. The rearrangement links TRBV6-6 to TRBJ1-1; TRBD1 agrees at 12 bases. The CDR3 runs to 13 residues. V gave up 10 bases and J gave up 8 bases; unmatched junction bases: 8. Looked up from germline, CDR1 is MNHNY and CDR2 is SVGAGI (reference sequence).

The V gene is TRBV6-5, the J gene TRBJ2-2; D is unresolved. This CDR3 contains 15 residues. V lost 2 bases to trimming and J lost 1 base, with 8 bases between them. From germline, CDR1 is MNHEY and CDR2 SVGAGI. CDR3 bases: TGTGCCAGCAGTTACGACGTTCTGAACACCGGGGAGCTGTTTTTT. Amino acids: CASSYDVLNTGELFF.

The rearrangement uses TRBV5-4 and TRBJ1-6, with a tentative D call TRBD1 (6 bases). CDR1 SGHNT and CDR2 YYREEE come from the germline V gene (reference sequence). The CDR3 contains 15 residues. The V gene lost 1 base and the J gene lost 10 bases, with 15 bases spanning the gap. CDR3 sequence (DNA): TGTGCCAGCAGCTTGACGGGGGCTGGAGACTCACCCCTCCACTTT. Translating gives CASSLTGAGDSPLHF. Full variable domain (rest looked up from reference TRBV5-4 and TRBJ1-6): ETGVTQSPTHLIKTRGQQVTLRCSSQSGHNTVSWYQQALGQGPQFIFQYYREEENGRGNFPPRFSGLQFPNYSSELNVNALELDDSALYLCASSLTGAGDSPLHFGNGTRLTVT.

The chain combines TRBV7-9 with TRBJ1-1; D unclear. Germline CDR1 is SEHNR and CDR2 is FQNEAQ (reference sequence). This CDR3 comprises 15 residues. Trimming removed 2 bases from V and 3 bases from J, with 13 bases in between. The CDR3 DNA is TGTGCCAGCAGCTTAAACGGAGGGAAAGACACTGAAGCTTTCTTT. It encodes CASSLNGGKDTEAFF.

The CDR3 bases are TGTGCCAGCAGCTCCCTTGGGGGAGACACAGATACGCAGTATTTT. It encodes CASSSLGGDTDTQYF. V is TRBV7-9 and J is TRBJ2-3, with D perhaps TRBD1 or TRBD2 (5 bases each). Trimming removed 4 bases from V and 2 bases from J, with 13 bases in between. CDR3 size: 15 residues. Germline V CDR1 and CDR2: SEHNR, FQNEAQ (reference sequence).

The rearrangement joins TRBV5-1 to TRBJ2-7; tentatively, D is TRBD1 (6 bases). CDR3 size: 14 residues. The V gene's germline CDR1 is SGHRS and CDR2 YFSETQ. The V gene lost 7 bases and the J gene lost 4 bases, with 18 bases spanning the gap. CDR3 DNA sequence: TGCGCCAGCGGCCTGTCGGGACACAAATACGAGCAGTACTTC. This codes for CASGLSGHKYEQYF. Based on the CDR3 plus reference TRBV5-1 and TRBJ2-7, the full variable domain is KAGVTQTPRYLIKTRGQQVTLSCSPISGHRSVSWYQQTPGQGLQFLFEYFSETQRNKGNFPGRFSGRQFSNSRSEMNVSTLELGDSALYLCASGLSGHKYEQYFGPGTRLTVT.

V usage is TRBV28 and J usage is TRBJ2-1; 8 positions agree with TRBD1. V shed 1 base, J shed 7 bases, and the junction held 3 bases outside the gene matches. The CDR3 has 14 residues. Per the germline V gene, CDR1 is MDHEN and CDR2 is SYDVKM. CDR3 region: CASSLYQGANEQFF. The CDR3 coding sequence is TGTGCCAGCAGTTTATATCAGGGGGCGAATGAGCAGTTCTTC.

The chain couples TRBV12-5 to TRBJ2-6, with D perhaps TRBD2 (6 bases). This CDR3 is built from 16 residues. Between the trimmed V and J ends, which lost 6 bases and 0 bases, there was a span of 12 bases. Germline CDR1 is LGHNT and CDR2 is FRNRAP. The CDR3 DNA follows: TGTGCTAGTGGCCCGGGACTTAGCTCTGGGGCCAACGTCCTGACTTTC. This gives the protein CASGPGLSSGANVLTF.

This clone appeared a few times. The rearrangement uses TRBV2 and TRBJ1-2; TRBD1 matches at 9 bases. CDR1 is SNHLY and CDR2 is FYNNEI in the germline V gene. The CDR3 covers 14 residues. The V segment lost 0 bases and the J segment 7 bases; nucleotides outside the gene matches: 3. DNA of the CDR3: TGTGCCAGCAGTGAAGCGCGGACAGGGGTTGGCTACACCTTC. Protein product: CASSEARTGVGYTF.